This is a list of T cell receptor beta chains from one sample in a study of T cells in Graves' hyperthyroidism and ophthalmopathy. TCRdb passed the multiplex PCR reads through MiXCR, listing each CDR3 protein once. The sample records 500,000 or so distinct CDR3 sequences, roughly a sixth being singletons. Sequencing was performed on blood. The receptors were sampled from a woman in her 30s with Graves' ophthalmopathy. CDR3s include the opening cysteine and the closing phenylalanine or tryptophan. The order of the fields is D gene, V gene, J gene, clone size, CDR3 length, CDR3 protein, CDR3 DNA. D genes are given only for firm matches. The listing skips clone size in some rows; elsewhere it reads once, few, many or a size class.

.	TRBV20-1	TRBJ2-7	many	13	CSARERGVIEQYF	TGCAGTGCTAGAGAACGGGGAGTTATCGAGCAGTACTTC
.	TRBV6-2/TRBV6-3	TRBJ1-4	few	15	CASSYGGRPDEKLFF	TGTGCCAGCAGTTACGGTGGGCGGCCGGATGAAAAACTGTTTTTT
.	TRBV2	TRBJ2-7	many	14	CASRGGQNSYEQYF	TGTGCCAGCAGAGGCGGACAGAACTCCTACGAGCAGTACTTC
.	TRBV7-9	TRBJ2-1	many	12	CASREMDNEQFF	TGTGCCAGCCGCGAAATGGACAATGAGCAGTTCTTC
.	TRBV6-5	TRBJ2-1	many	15	CASSYSETPGNEQFF	TGTGCCAGCAGTTACTCGGAGACTCCCGGGAATGAGCAGTTCTTC
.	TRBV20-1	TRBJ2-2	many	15	CSARDLRTRDGELFF	TGCAGTGCTAGAGATCTCAGGACCCGTGACGGGGAGCTGTTTTTT
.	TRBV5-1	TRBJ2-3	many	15	CASSPEGRGYGTQYF	TGCGCCAGCAGCCCGGAGGGCAGGGGATACGGTACGCAGTATTTT
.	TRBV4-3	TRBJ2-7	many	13	CASSQVAGHEQYF	TGCGCCAGCAGCCAAGTTGCTGGTCACGAGCAGTACTTC
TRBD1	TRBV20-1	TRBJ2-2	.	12	CSAIRQGGELFF	TGCAGTGCTATCCGACAGGGCGGGGAGCTGTTTTTT
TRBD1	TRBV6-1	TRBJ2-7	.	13	CASSRQGSLEQYF	TGTGCCAGCAGTCGACAGGGATCCCTCGAGCAGTACTTC
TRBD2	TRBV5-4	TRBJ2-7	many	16	CASSLARASGNYEQYF	TGTGCCAGCAGCTTGGCCCGGGCTAGCGGGAACTACGAGCAGTACTTC
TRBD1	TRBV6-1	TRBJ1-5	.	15	CASSPDRVRNQPQHF	TGTGCCAGCAGTCCGGACAGGGTTCGTAATCAGCCCCAGCATTTT
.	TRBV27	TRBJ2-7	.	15	CASRPAPQGRYEQYF	TGTGCCAGCAGACCAGCCCCTCAGGGGAGGTACGAGCAGTACTTC
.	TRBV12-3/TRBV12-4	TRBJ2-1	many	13	CASSGGRYNEQFF	TGTGCCAGCAGTGGGGGGCGGTACAATGAGCAGTTCTTC
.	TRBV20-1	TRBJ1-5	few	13	CSARDQGTDTQHF	TGCAGTGCTAGAGATCAAGGCACAGATACGCAGCATTTT
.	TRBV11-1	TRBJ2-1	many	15	CASRPDASSYNEQFF	TGTGCCAGCAGACCAGACGCTAGCTCCTACAATGAGCAGTTCTTC
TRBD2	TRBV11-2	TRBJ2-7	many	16	CASSALTSGSVYEQYF	TGTGCCAGCAGCGCCCTGACTAGCGGGAGTGTGTACGAGCAGTACTTC
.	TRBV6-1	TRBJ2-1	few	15	CASSLSAGSYNEQFF	TGTGCCAGCTCCCTGAGTGCGGGGTCCTACAATGAGCAGTTCTTC
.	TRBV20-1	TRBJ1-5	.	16	CSARSHLIQVNQPQHF	TGCAGTGCTAGATCCCACCTAATACAGGTCAATCAGCCCCAGCATTTT
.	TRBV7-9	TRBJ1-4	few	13	CASSAGSNEKLFF	TGTGCCAGCAGCGCGGGATCTAATGAAAAACTGTTTTTT
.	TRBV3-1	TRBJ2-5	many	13	CASSTRGLETQYF	TGTGCCAGCAGCACCCGAGGGCTCGAGACCCAGTACTTC
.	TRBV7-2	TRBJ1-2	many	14	CASSLFRRDYGYTF	TGTGCCAGCAGCTTATTTAGGAGGGACTATGGCTACACCTTC
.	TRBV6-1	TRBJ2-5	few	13	CASGTSVQETQYF	TGTGCCAGCGGTACAAGTGTCCAAGAGACCCAGTACTTC
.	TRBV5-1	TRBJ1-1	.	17	CASSTEVVQATNTEAFF	TGCGCCAGCAGCACGGAGGTAGTTCAGGCTACGAACACTGAAGCTTTCTTT
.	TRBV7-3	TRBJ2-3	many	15	CASSLWGEATDTQYF	TGTGCCAGCAGCTTATGGGGGGAGGCCACAGATACGCAGTATTTT
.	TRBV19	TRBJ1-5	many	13	CASSAQGNQPQHF	TGTGCCAGTAGTGCGCAGGGTAATCAGCCCCAGCATTTT
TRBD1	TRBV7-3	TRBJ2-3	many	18	CASSFIPPQGARADTQYF	TGTGCCAGCAGCTTCATCCCCCCACAGGGGGCGCGGGCAGATACGCAGTATTTT
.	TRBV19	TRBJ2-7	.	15	CASSIALGLAYEQYF	TGTGCCAGTAGTATAGCATTAGGACTTGCCTACGAGCAGTACTTC
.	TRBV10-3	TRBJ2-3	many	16	CAISEQFRGSTDTQYF	TGTGCCATCAGTGAGCAATTTCGGGGGTCAACCGATACGCAGTATTTT
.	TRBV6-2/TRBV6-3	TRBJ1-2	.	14	CASSYLGKAYGYTF	TGTGCCAGCAGTTACTTGGGGAAGGCCTATGGCTACACCTTC
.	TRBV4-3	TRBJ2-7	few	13	CASSQVRGYEQYF	TGCGCCAGCAGCCAAGTCAGGGGTTACGAGCAGTACTTC
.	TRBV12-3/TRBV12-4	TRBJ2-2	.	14	CASSPAEGSGELFF	TGTGCCAGCAGTCCCGCCGAGGGGTCCGGGGAGCTGTTTTTT
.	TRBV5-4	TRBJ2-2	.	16	CASSLAGAANTGELFF	TGTGCCAGCAGCTTGGCGGGAGCCGCGAACACCGGGGAGCTGTTTTTT
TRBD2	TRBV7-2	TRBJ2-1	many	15	CASSLGLAGEDEQFF	TGTGCCAGCAGCCTGGGACTAGCGGGAGAGGATGAGCAGTTCTTC
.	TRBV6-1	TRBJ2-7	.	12	CASRPTSGEQYF	TGTGCCAGCAGACCCACTTCCGGGGAGCAGTACTTC